Shown below are 29 T cell receptor beta chains from a single sample sequenced in a study of T cells in tuberculosis. Time point described: new active TB diagnosis, blood taken before or within 7 days of starting treatment. TCRdb keeps only in-frame clones here, not all; method: immunoSEQ multiplex PCR. The table shows about 49,000 clones, with over 90% occurring only once. The specimen was PBMCs, collected at tuberculosis diagnosis. The origin of the receptors is an adult with tuberculosis.

The chain couples TRBV11-2 to TRBJ1-1; maybe TRBD1 (6 bases). This CDR3 is built from 16 residues. Per the germline V gene, CDR1 is SGHAT and CDR2 is FQNNGV. Trimming shortened V by 0 bases and J by 3 bases, and 14 bases separated the two germline ends. The CDR3 loop reads CASSLDGGGWYTEAFF. As DNA, the CDR3 is TGTGCCAGCAGCTTAGATGGCGGGGGCTGGTACACTGAAGCTTTCTTT.

The rearrangement joins TRBV6-5 to TRBJ2-7; D possibly corresponds to TRBD2 (5 bases). The germline V gene encodes CDR1 MNHEY and CDR2 SVGAGI. V lost 2 bases and J 6 bases, leaving 20 bases between the germline ends. This CDR3 is 16 amino acids long. The DNA for the CDR3 is TGTGCCAGCAGTTACACCGACCCGGGAACCTCTTCCGAGCAGTACTTC. As protein: CASSYTDPGTSSEQYF.

This chain links TRBV13 with TRBJ2-7, with 7 bases lining up with TRBD2. With 0 bases clipped from V and 1 base from J, the junction kept 0 bases outside the gene matches. CDR3 length: 14 residues. CDR1 is PRHDT, CDR2 FYEKMQ, per germline (reference sequence). The CDR3: CASSLGGGSYEQYF. As DNA, the CDR3 is TGTGCCAGCAGCTTAGGCGGGGGGTCCTACGAGCAGTACTTC.

The chain is built from TRBV30 and TRBJ1-1, with no clear D. Germline-derived CDR1 and CDR2 are GTSNPN and SVGIG (reference sequence). The CDR3 covers 12 residues. V was trimmed by 2 bases and J by 5 bases, leaving 9 bases between them. The CDR3: CAWSWRVTEAFF. Here the CDR3 DNA reads TGTGCCTGGAGTTGGCGGGTTACTGAAGCTTTCTTT.

The chain carries TRBV7-8 and TRBJ2-5; D not certain. V was trimmed by 0 bases and J by 5 bases, leaving 7 bases between them. Germline loops: CDR1 SGHVS, CDR2 FQNEAQ. The CDR3 length is 13 residues. CDR3 sequence reads: CASSLASSETQYF. The CDR3 coding sequence is TGTGCCAGCAGCTTAGCTAGTTCGGAGACCCAGTACTTC.

V and J are TRBV5-1 and TRBJ1-6, with D possibly matching TRBD1 (5 bases). Trimming removed 6 bases from V and 7 bases from J, with 14 bases in between. CDR3 length: 14 residues. Germline CDR1 SGHRS, CDR2 YFSETQ. CDR3 nucleotides: TGCGCCAGCAACGGGGGAAACCCAAATTCACCCCTCCACTTT. This gives the protein CASNGGNPNSPLHF.

V gene TRBV6-1 combines with J gene TRBJ2-5; tentative D call: TRBD1 (6 bases). Germline-derived CDR1 and CDR2 are MNHNS and SASEGT. CDR3 length: 15 residues. V lost 7 bases to trimming and J lost 2 bases, with 17 bases between them. Written as DNA, the CDR3 is TGTGCCAGCACCCCAACCAGGGGTCCTCAAGAGACCCAGTACTTC. Residues: CASTPTRGPQETQYF.

CDR3 amino acids: CSALTPGQGVTGELFF. The CDR3 nucleotides are TGCAGCGCCCTGACCCCGGGACAGGGGGTGACCGGGGAGCTGTTTTTT. The rearrangement links TRBV29-1 to TRBJ2-2; 11 bases are shared with TRBD1. Germline CDR1 and CDR2: SQVTM and ANQGSEA. The CDR3 is 16 amino acids. V gave up 7 bases and J gave up 5 bases; unmatched junction bases: 12.

V is TRBV30 and J is TRBJ2-7; TRBD2 aligns across 7 bases. The CDR3 runs 12 residues. With V trimmed by 3 bases and J by 2 bases, 1 base remained unmatched. In germline, CDR1 is GTSNPN, CDR2 SVGIG (reference sequence). The CDR3 DNA is TGTGCCTGGAGGGGAGGGACCTACGAGCAGTACTTC. Protein sequence: CAWRGGTYEQYF. Drawing the rest from reference TRBV30 and TRBJ2-7, the complete variable domain is SQTIHQWPATLVQPVGSPLSLECTVEGTSNPNLYWYRQAAGRGLQLLFYSVGIGQISSEVPQNLSASRPQDRQFILSSKKLLLSDSGFYLCAWRGGTYEQYFGPGTRLTVT.

The chain is built from TRBV2 and TRBJ2-3; D is possibly TRBD2 (6 bases). CDR1 and CDR2 from the germline V gene are SNHLY and FYNNEI. V lost 0 bases and J 3 bases, leaving 19 bases between the germline ends. This CDR3 comprises 18 residues. CDR3 in DNA: TGTGCCAGCAGTGAAGCTGGGCGACTAGTCCAACCTACAGATACGCAGTATTTT. Translated, it gives CASSEAGRLVQPTDTQYF.

This clone occurred once. V gene TRBV13 combines with J gene TRBJ2-2, with 7 nucleotides matching TRBD2. The CDR3 spans 15 residues. Trimming cost V 1 base and J 4 bases; bases outside gene matches: 3. CDR1 and CDR2 (germline): PRHDT, FYEKMQ (reference sequence). The CDR3 DNA reads TGTGCCAGCAGCTTAGCCTCTAGCGGCACCGGGGAGCTGTTTTTT. Encoded protein: CASSLASSGTGELFF.

The chain links TRBV10-3 to TRBJ1-1; the D gene is possibly TRBD1 (5 bases). This CDR3 region has 16 residues. V gave up 0 bases and J gave up 4 bases, with 15 bases separating them. Looked up from germline, CDR1 is ENHRY and CDR2 is SYGVKD. CDR3 nucleotides: TGTGCCATCAGTGAGTCTAGGAAGGGGCGTAGCACTGAAGCTTTCTTT. The encoded protein is CAISESRKGRSTEAFF.

This clone was seen only once. The chain recombines TRBV6-5 with TRBJ2-2, with a possible D match to TRBD2 (5 bases). The CDR3 is 16 amino acids. The germline CDR1 and CDR2 sequences are MNHEY and SVGAGI. V lost 0 bases and J 3 bases, leaving 11 bases between the germline ends. The CDR3 nucleotides read TGTGCCAGCAGTTACTCGCTCAGGCGGGACACCGGGGAGCTGTTTTTT. Translating it yields CASSYSLRRDTGELFF.

This sequence joins TRBV6-5 and TRBJ2-3; no clear D gene. Looked up from germline, CDR1 is MNHEY and CDR2 is SVGAGI. The CDR3 consists of 14 residues. V was pared by 3 bases and J by 4 bases, with 11 bases between. The CDR3 region is CASSYAVSADTQYF. For the CDR3, the DNA is TGTGCCAGCAGTTATGCCGTTTCGGCAGATACGCAGTATTTT.

The chain links TRBV6-5 to TRBJ1-2; 8 nucleotides line up with TRBD1. Germline V gene data show CDR1 as MNHEY and CDR2 as SVGAGI. With 4 bases clipped from V and 0 bases from J, the junction kept 7 bases outside the gene matches. The CDR3 runs 16 residues. The CDR3 here is CASSFLGQGANYGYTF. In nucleotides, the CDR3 is TGTGCCAGCAGTTTCCTAGGACAGGGAGCTAACTATGGCTACACCTTC.

The genes are TRBV5-5 and TRBJ2-7, with TRBD2 as a possible D gene (6 bases). Germline values: CDR1 SGHKS, CDR2 YYEKEE (reference sequence). The CDR3 contains 12 residues. V lost 4 bases, J lost 4 bases, and 9 bases lay in between. The CDR3: CASSGDFYEQYF. The DNA of the CDR3 is TGTGCCAGCAGCGGGGACTTTTACGAGCAGTACTTC.

The chain couples TRBV6-1 to TRBJ1-2; D is uncertain. The CDR3 is 13 residues long. Trimming shortened V by 6 bases and J by 7 bases, and 15 bases separated the two germline ends. Per germline, CDR1 MNHNS and CDR2 SASEGT. CDR3 loop: CASRGGSRGGYTF. The DNA of the CDR3 is TGTGCCAGCAGAGGAGGGAGCCGGGGTGGCTACACCTTC.

The chain links TRBV11-1 to TRBJ2-7; weak D call: TRBD1 (6 bases). CDR1 SGHAT and CDR2 FQDESV come from the germline V gene (reference sequence). The CDR3 contains 14 residues. V lost 2 bases and J 2 bases, leaving 10 bases between the germline ends. As DNA, the CDR3 is TGTGCCAGCAGCTTACAGGGGACCCCCTACGAGCAGTACTTC. It specifies CASSLQGTPYEQYF.

This rearrangement joins TRBV9 to TRBJ2-1, with 12 bases identical to TRBD2. After removal of 0 bases from V and 6 bases from J, the junction contained 10 bases not matched to a gene. The CDR3 is made up of 18 amino acids. Germline V gene sequence: CDR1 SGDLS, CDR2 YYNGEE. CDR3 protein: CASSVDPYGGLAGNEQFF. DNA for the CDR3: TGTGCCAGCAGCGTAGATCCATACGGGGGACTAGCGGGCAATGAGCAGTTCTTC.

The chain has TRBV28 and TRBJ1-5; D possibly corresponds to TRBD1 (5 bases). The CDR3 has 15 residues. Germline V lookup: CDR1 MDHEN, CDR2 SYDVKM. The V end lost 8 bases, the J end lost 9 bases, and 23 bases lay between the germline ends. CDR3 coding DNA: TGTGCCAGCGCCCATGGGGGGAGTCTTCTGAGGCCCCAGCATTTT. This sequence encodes CASAHGGSLLRPQHF.

This clone came up once. The gene calls are TRBV30 and TRBJ1-5; 7 bases are shared with TRBD1. The CDR3 sequence is 14 residues long. Germline values: CDR1 GTSNPN, CDR2 SVGIG (reference sequence). V lost 4 bases to trimming and J lost 5 bases; unmatched junction nucleotides: 8. CDR3 protein: CAWNRRTGHQPQHF. Here the CDR3 DNA reads TGTGCCTGGAATAGAAGGACAGGTCATCAGCCCCAGCATTTT.

The V and J genes are TRBV10-1 and TRBJ2-1; 12 positions agree with TRBD2. Germline values: CDR1 WNHNN, CDR2 SYGVQD (reference sequence). This CDR3 contains 16 residues. The J segment lost 0 bases and the V segment lost 6 bases, leaving 3 bases of the junction unmatched. For the CDR3, the DNA is TGCGCCAGCAGGAAGACTAGCGGGAGCTCCTACAATGAGCAGTTCTTC. Protein sequence: CASRKTSGSSYNEQFF.

The chain recombines TRBV27 with TRBJ2-4; 8 nucleotides agree with TRBD1. The junction had 7 bases not matched to a gene; V was cut back by 0 bases and J by 15 bases. There are 13 residues in the CDR3. Germline V CDR1 and CDR2: MNHEY, SMNVEV (reference sequence). The CDR3 protein is CASSLSDRDRLYF. CDR3 nucleotide sequence: TGTGCCAGCAGTTTATCGGACCGGGACAGGCTGTACTTC.

V usage is TRBV19 and J usage is TRBJ2-1; 10 bases are shared with TRBD2. Germline-derived CDR1 and CDR2 are LNHDA and SQIVND (reference sequence). CDR3 size: 15 residues. J was trimmed by 4 bases and V by 7 bases; bases with no gene match: 7. For the CDR3, the DNA is TGTGCCAGTACCGTGACTAGCGGGCTTTACAATGAGCAGTTCTTC. Amino acids: CASTVTSGLYNEQFF.

This chain links TRBV6-5 with TRBJ1-1; D remains unclear. Trimming removed 6 bases at V and 3 bases at J, with 17 bases between. This CDR3 contains 15 residues. Looked up from germline, CDR1 is MNHEY and CDR2 is SVGAGI. This chain's CDR3 is CASSQLSRAYTEAFF. The CDR3 DNA sequence: TGTGCCAGCAGCCAACTCTCGCGGGCTTACACTGAAGCTTTCTTT.

The gene calls are TRBV9 and TRBJ2-5; TRBD2 agrees at 13 bases. The CDR3 has 17 amino acids. The V segment lost 4 bases and the J segment 5 bases; nucleotides outside the gene matches: 11. Germline values: CDR1 SGDLS, CDR2 YYNGEE. CDR3 sequence reads: CASSTLRTSGRGETQYF. The CDR3, as DNA: TGTGCCAGCAGCACCCTCAGGACTAGCGGGAGAGGGGAGACCCAGTACTTC.

The chain employs TRBV19 and TRBJ2-1, with 10 nucleotides matching TRBD1. Germline V lookup: CDR1 LNHDA, CDR2 SQIVND (reference sequence). The CDR3 sequence is 16 residues long. The V and J ends lost 7 bases and 7 bases, in that order; junction bases with no gene match: 13. The CDR3 loop is CASTDRGRKRRNEQFF. CDR3 DNA sequence: TGTGCCAGTACCGACAGGGGGCGGAAAAGGAGGAATGAGCAGTTCTTC.

V is TRBV5-8 and J is TRBJ2-3, with D perhaps matching TRBD1 (6 bases). The CDR3 consists of 15 residues. Germline CDR1 reads SGHTS; CDR2 reads YDEGEE. V was shortened by 5 bases and J by 2 bases, with 15 bases between the two germline ends. CDR3 bases: TGTGCCAGCAGTCAGACAGGAAGTTTCACAGATACGCAGTATTTT. This codes for CASSQTGSFTDTQYF.

J is TRBJ2-7 and V is TRBV29-1; 10 bases match TRBD2. CDR1 is SQVTM and CDR2 is ANQGSEA in the germline V gene. The CDR3 has 16 amino acids. Trimming cost V 1 base and J 5 bases; bases outside gene matches: 11. The CDR3 spells CSVEVFSGRALNEQYF. In DNA, the CDR3 is TGCAGCGTTGAAGTCTTCAGCGGGAGGGCCCTCAACGAGCAGTACTTC.